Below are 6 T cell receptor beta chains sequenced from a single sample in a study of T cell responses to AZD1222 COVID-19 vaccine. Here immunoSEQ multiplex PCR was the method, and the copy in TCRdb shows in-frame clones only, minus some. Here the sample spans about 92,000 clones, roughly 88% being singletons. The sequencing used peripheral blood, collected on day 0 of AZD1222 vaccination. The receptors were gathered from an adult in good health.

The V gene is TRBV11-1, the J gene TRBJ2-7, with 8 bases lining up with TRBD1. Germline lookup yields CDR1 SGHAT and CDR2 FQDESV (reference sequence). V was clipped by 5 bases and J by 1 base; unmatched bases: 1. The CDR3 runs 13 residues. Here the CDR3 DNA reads TGTGCCAGCAGCCGGGACAGGTCCTACGAGCAGTACTTC. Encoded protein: CASSRDRSYEQYF.

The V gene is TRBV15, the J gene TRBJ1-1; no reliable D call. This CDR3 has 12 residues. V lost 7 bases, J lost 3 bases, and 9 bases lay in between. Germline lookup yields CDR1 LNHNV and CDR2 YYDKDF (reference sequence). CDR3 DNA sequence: TGTGCCACCATTTCGAGGTACACTGAAGCTTTCTTT. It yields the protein CATISRYTEAFF.

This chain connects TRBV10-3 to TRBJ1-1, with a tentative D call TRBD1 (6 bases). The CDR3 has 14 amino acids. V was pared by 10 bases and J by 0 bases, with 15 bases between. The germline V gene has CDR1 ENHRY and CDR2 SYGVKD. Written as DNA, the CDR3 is TGTGCCACATATATGGGACATATGAACACTGAAGCTTTCTTT. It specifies CATYMGHMNTEAFF.

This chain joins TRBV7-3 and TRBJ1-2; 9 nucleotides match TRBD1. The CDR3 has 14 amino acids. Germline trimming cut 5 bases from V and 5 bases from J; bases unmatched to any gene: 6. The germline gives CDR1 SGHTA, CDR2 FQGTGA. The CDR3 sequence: CASSPSGTGYGYTF. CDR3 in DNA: TGTGCCAGCAGCCCTTCCGGGACAGGGTATGGCTACACCTTC.

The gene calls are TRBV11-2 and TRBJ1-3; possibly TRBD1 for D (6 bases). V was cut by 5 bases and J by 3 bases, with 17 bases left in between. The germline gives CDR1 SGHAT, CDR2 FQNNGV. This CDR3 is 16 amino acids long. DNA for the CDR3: TGTGCCAGCAGCGAAGACCGGGACACCCTTGGAAACACCATATATTTT. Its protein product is CASSEDRDTLGNTIYF.

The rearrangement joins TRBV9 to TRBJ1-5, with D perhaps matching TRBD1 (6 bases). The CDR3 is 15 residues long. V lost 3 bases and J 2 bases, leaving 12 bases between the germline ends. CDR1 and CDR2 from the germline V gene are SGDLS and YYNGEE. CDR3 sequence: CASSGGAGGNQPQHF. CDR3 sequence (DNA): TGTGCCAGCAGCGGGGGGGCGGGGGGCAATCAGCCCCAGCATTTT. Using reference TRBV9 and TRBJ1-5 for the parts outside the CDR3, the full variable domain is DSGVTQTPKHLITATGQRVTLRCSPRSGDLSVYWYQQSLDQGLQFLIQYYNGEERAKGNILERFSAQQFPDLHSELNLSSLELGDSALYFCASSGGAGGNQPQHFGDGTRLSIL.